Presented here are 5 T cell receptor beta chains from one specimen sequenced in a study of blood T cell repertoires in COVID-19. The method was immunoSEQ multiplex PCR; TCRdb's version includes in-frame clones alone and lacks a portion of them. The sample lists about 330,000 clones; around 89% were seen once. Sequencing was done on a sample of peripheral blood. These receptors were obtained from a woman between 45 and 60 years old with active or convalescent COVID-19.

DNA of the CDR3: TGTGCCAGTAGTCCAAGACTCGGAAACTCCTACAATGAGCAGTTCTTC. Translated, it gives CASSPRLGNSYNEQFF. The chain has TRBV19 and TRBJ2-1; D uncertain. V dropped 5 bases and J dropped 0 bases, with 14 bases sitting between them. Germline V gene data show CDR1 as LNHDA and CDR2 as SQIVND (reference sequence). The CDR3 is 16 residues long.

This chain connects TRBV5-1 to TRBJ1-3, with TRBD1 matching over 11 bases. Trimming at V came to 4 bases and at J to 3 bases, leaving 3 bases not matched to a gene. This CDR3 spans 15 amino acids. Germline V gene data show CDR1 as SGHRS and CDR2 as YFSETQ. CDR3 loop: CASSQGTGGGNTIYF. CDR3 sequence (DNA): TGCGCCAGCAGCCAAGGGACAGGGGGTGGAAACACCATATATTTT.

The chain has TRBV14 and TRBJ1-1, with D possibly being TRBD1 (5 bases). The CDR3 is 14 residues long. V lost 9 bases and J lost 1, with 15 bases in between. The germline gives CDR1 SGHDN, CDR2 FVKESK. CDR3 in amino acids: CASTRGISNTEAFF. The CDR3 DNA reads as TGTGCCAGTACGCGGGGGATTTCGAACACTGAAGCTTTCTTT.

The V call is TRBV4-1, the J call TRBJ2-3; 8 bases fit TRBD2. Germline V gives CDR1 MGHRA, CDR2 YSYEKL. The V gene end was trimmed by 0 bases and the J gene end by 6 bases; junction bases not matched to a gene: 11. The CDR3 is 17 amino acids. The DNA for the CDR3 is TGCGCCAGCAGCCAAGAGAGGGGAAGTAGCGGGATGGATACGCAGTATTTT. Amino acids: CASSQERGSSGMDTQYF.

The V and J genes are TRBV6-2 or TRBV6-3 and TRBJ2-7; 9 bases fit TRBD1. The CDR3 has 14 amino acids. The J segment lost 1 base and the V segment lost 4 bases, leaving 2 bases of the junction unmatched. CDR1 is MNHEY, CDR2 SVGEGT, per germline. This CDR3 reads CASSLGQGSYEQYF. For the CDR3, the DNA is TGTGCCAGCAGTTTAGGACAGGGGTCCTACGAGCAGTACTTC.